This T cell receptor beta chain was obtained from a study of T cell responses to AZD1222 COVID-19 vaccine. Notes on the study in general: The study reported that nearly half of spike-specific TCRs target unmutated variant regions. Repertoire sampling happened only post peak T cell response.

The germline gives CDR1 SGHDT, CDR2 YYEEEE. Trimming cost V 0 bases and J 4 bases, with 7 bases left between them. CDR3 length equals 13 residues. This clone was seen a handful of times. As yet, its antigen is unknown. Produced via immunoSEQ multiplex PCR; TCRdb's table is partial and in-frame only. Among about 170,000 clones, around 91% were seen once, and the ten largest hold 6.5% to 8.5%. The rearrangement links TRBV5-6 to TRBJ1-2, with D hard to call. The clonotype was recovered from an adult in good health. This material consisted of peripheral blood, taken on day 0 of AZD1222 vaccination. CDR3 nucleotides: TGTGCCAGCAGCTTGGCGGCAGCCTATGGCTACACCTTC. Translating gives CASSLAAAYGYTF.